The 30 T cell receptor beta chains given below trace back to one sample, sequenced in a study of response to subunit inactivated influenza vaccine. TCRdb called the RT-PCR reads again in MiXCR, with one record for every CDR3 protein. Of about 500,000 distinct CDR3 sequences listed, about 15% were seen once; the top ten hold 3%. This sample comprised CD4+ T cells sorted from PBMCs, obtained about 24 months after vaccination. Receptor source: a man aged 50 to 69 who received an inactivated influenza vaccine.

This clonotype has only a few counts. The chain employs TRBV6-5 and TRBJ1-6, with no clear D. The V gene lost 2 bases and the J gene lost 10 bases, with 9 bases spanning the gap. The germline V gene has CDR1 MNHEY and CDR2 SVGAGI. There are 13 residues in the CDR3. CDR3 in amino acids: CASSYVLDSPLHF. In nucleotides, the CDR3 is TGTGCCAGCAGTTACGTTTTAGACTCACCCCTCCACTTT.

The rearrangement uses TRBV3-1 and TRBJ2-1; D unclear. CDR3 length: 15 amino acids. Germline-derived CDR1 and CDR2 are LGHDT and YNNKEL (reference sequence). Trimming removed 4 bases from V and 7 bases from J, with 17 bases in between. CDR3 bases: TGTGCCAGCAGCCTTGGGCGGCGGCTTCGGAATGAGCAGTTCTTC. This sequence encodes CASSLGRRLRNEQFF.

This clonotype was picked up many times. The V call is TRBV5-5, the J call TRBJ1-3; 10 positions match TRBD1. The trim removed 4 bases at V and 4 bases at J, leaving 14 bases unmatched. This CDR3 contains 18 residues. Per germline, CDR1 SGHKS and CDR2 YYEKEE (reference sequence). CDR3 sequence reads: CASSRAPGQGPIGNTIYF. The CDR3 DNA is TGTGCCAGCAGCAGAGCACCGGGACAGGGGCCGATCGGAAACACCATATATTTT. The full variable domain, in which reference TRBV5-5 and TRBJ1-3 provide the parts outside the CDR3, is DAGVTQSPTHLIKTRGQQVTLRCSPISGHKSVSWYQQVLGQGPQFIFQYYEKEERGRGNFPDRFSARQFPNYSSELNVNALLLGDSALYLCASSRAPGQGPIGNTIYFGEGSWLTVV.

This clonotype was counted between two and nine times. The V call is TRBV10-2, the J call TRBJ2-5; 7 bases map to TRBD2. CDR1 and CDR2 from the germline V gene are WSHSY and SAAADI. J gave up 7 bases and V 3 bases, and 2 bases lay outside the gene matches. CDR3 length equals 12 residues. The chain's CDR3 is CASSDPGGTQYF. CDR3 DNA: TGCGCCAGCAGTGACCCGGGAGGGACCCAGTACTTC.

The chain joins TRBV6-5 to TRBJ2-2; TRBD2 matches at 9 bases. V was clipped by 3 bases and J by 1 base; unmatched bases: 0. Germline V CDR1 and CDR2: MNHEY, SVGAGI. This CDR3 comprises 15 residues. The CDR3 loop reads CASSYSGRNTGELFF. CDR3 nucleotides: TGTGCCAGCAGTTATAGCGGGAGGAACACCGGGGAGCTGTTTTTT.

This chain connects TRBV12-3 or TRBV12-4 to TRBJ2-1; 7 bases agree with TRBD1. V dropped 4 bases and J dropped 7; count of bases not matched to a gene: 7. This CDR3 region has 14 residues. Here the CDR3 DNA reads TGTGCCAGCAGTTACTATAGCAGGGGGAATGAGCAGTTCTTC. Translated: CASSYYSRGNEQFF.

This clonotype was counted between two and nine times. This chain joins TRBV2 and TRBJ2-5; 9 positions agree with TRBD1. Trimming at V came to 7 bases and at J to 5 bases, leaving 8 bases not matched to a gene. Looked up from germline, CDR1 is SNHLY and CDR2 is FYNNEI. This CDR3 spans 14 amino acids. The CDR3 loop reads CASNPGTGRETQYF. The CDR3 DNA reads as TGTGCCAGCAATCCTGGGACAGGGAGGGAGACCCAGTACTTC.

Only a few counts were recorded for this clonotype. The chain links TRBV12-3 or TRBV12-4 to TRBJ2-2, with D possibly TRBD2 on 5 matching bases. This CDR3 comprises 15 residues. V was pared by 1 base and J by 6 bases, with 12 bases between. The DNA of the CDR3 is TGTGCCAGCAGTTTAGGTGGGAGAGTGTCCGGGGAGCTGTTTTTT. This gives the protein CASSLGGRVSGELFF.

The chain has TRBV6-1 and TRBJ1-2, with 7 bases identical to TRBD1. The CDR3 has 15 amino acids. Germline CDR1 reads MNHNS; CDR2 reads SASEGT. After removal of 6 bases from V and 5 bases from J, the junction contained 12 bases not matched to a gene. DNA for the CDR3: TGTGCCAGCAGCCCTTCCGGGACAGCAATTTATGGCTACACCTTC. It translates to CASSPSGTAIYGYTF.

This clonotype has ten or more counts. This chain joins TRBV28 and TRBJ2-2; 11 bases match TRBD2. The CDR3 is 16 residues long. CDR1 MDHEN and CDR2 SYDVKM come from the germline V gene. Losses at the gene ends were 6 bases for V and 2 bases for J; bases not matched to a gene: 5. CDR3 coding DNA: TGTGCCAGCAGACTACTAGCGGGAGAAAACACCGGGGAGCTGTTTTTT. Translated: CASRLLAGENTGELFF. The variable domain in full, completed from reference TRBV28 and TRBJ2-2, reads DVKVTQSSRYLVKRTGEKVFLECVQDMDHENMFWYRQDPGLGLRLIYFSYDVKMKEKGDIPEGYSVSREKKERFSLILESASTNQTSMYLCASRLLAGENTGELFFGEGSRLTVL.

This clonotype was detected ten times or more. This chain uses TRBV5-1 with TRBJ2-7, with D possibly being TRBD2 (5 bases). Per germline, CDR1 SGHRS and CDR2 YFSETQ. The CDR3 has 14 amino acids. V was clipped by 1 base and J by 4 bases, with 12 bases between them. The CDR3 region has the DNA TGCGCCAGCAGCTTGACCGCGGGTCAGTACGAGCAGTACTTC. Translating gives CASSLTAGQYEQYF.

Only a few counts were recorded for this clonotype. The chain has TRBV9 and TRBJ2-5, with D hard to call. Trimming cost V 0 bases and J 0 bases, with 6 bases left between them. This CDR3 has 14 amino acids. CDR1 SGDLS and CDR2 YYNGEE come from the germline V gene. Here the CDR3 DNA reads TGTGCCAGCAGCGTAGAACTACACCAAGAGACCCAGTACTTC. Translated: CASSVELHQETQYF.

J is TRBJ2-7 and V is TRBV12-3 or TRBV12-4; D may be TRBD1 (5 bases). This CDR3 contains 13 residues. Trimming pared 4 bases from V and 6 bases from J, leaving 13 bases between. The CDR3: CASSSTVPPEQYF. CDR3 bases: TGTGCCAGCAGTTCGACAGTTCCCCCCGAGCAGTACTTC.

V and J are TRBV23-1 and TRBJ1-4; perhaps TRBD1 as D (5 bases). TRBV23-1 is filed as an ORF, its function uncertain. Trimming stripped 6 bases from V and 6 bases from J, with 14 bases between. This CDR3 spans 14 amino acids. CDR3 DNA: TGCGCCAGCAGCGGAGAGGGGAATTATGAAAAACTGTTTTTT. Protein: CASSGEGNYEKLFF.

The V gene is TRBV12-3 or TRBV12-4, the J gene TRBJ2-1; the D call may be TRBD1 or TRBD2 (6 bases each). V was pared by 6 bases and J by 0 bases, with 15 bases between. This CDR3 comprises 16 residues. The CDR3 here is CASSPLGGHSYNEQFF. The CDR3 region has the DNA TGTGCCAGCAGCCCCCTGGGGGGCCACTCCTACAATGAGCAGTTCTTC.

DNA for the CDR3: TGTGCCACCCTCGGGGGGGCAGGGCGCGAGCAGTACTTC. This sequence encodes CATLGGAGREQYF. This sequence joins TRBV10-3 and TRBJ2-7; 8 bases are a match to TRBD2. This CDR3 comprises 13 residues. Trimming cost V 10 bases and J 6 bases; bases outside gene matches: 11. From germline, CDR1 is ENHRY and CDR2 SYGVKD.

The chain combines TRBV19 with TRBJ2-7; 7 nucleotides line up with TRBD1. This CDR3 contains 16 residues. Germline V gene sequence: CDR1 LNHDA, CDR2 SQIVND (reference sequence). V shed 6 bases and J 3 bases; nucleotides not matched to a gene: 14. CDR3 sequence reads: CASSASSGGNYYEQYF. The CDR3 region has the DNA TGTGCCAGTAGCGCATCGTCAGGGGGAAACTACTACGAGCAGTACTTC.

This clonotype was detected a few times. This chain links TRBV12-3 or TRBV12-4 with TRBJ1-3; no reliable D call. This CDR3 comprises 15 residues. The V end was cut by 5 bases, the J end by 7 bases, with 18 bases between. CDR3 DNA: TGTGCCAGCAGTCTTTGGGCTACCGGGAGGAACACCATATATTTT. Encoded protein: CASSLWATGRNTIYF.

CDR3 region: CASSYNGQGTAFF. CDR3 nucleotides: TGTGCCAGCAGTTACAACGGACAGGGTACGGCTTTCTTT. V gene TRBV6-2 or TRBV6-3 combines with J gene TRBJ1-1, with 8 bases that match TRBD1. CDR1 and CDR2 from the germline V gene are MNHEY and SVGEGT. This CDR3 has 13 amino acids. The V gene end was trimmed by 2 bases and the J gene end by 11 bases; junction bases not matched to a gene: 7.

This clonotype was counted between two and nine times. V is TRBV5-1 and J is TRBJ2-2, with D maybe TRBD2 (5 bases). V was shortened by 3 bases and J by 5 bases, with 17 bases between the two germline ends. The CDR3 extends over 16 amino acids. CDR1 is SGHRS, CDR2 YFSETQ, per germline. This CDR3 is CASSWGYPSGTGELFF. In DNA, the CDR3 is TGCGCCAGCAGCTGGGGTTATCCCTCGGGGACCGGGGAGCTGTTTTTT.

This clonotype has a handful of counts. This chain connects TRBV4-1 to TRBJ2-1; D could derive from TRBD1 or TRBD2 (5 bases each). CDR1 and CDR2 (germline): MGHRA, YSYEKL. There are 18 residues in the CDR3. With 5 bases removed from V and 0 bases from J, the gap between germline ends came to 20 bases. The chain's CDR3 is CASSYDPRDASSYNEQFF. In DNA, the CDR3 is TGCGCCAGCAGCTACGACCCCCGGGACGCTAGCTCCTACAATGAGCAGTTCTTC.

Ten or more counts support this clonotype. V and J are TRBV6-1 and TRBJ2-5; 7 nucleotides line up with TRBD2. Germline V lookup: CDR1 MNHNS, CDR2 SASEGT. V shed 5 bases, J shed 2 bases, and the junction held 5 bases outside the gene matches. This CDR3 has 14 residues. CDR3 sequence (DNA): TGTGCCAGCAGTCAACCGGGGGGTCAAGAGACCCAGTACTTC. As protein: CASSQPGGQETQYF.

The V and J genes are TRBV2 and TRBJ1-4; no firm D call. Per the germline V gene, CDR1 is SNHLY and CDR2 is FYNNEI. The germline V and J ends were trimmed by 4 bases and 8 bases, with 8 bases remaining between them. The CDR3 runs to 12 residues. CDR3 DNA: TGTGCCAGCAGTGGTATGGTCGAAAAACTGTTTTTT. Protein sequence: CASSGMVEKLFF.

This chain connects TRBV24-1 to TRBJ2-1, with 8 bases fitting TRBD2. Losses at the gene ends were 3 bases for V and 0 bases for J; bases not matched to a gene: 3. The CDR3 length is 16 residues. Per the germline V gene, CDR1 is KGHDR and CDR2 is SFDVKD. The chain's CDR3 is CATSDHREGSYNEQFF. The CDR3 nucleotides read TGTGCCACCAGTGATCATCGGGAGGGCTCCTACAATGAGCAGTTCTTC.

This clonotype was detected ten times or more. CDR3 amino acids: CASSPGLLKLAAPLEQYF. CDR3 bases: TGTGCCAGCAGTCCCGGCCTCCTGAAACTAGCGGCCCCACTTGAGCAGTACTTC. The chain carries TRBV6-2 or TRBV6-3 and TRBJ2-7; TRBD2 matches at 8 bases. V gave up 5 bases and J gave up 7 bases; unmatched junction bases: 22. CDR1 and CDR2 from the germline V gene are MNHEY and SVGEGT. The CDR3 is 18 amino acids.

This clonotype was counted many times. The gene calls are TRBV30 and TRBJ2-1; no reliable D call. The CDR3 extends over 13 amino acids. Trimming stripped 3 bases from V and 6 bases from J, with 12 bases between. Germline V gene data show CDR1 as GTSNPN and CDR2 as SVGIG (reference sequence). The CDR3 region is CAWRALLSNEQFF. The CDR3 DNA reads TGTGCCTGGAGGGCCTTACTCAGCAATGAGCAGTTCTTC.

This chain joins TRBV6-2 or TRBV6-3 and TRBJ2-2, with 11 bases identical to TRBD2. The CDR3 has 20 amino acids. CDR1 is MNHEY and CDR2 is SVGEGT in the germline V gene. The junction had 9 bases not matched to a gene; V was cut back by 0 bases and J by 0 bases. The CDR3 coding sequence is TGTGCCAGCAGTTACTCGCTAACTAGCGGGAGTTTGGCGAACACCGGGGAGCTGTTTTTT. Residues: CASSYSLTSGSLANTGELFF.

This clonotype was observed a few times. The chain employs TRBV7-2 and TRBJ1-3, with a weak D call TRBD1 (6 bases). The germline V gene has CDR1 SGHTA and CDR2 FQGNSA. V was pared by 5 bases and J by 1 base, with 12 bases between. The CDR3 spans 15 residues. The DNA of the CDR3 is TGTGCCAGCAGCCGAAATACAGGGTCTGGAAACACCATATATTTT. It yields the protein CASSRNTGSGNTIYF.

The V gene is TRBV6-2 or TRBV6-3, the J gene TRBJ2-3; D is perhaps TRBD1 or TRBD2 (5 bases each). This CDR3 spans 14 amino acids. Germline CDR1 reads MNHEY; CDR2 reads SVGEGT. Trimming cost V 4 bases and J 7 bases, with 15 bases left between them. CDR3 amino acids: CASSSPGRQNTQYF. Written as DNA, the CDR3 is TGTGCCAGCAGTTCTCCGGGACGCCAGAATACGCAGTATTTT.

The CDR3 here is CAISDGTTGVGTGELFF. Written as DNA, the CDR3 is TGTGCCATCAGTGATGGGACGACGGGGGTGGGGACCGGGGAGCTGTTTTTT. The chain carries TRBV10-3 and TRBJ2-2; tentative D call: TRBD2 (6 bases). The CDR3 extends over 17 amino acids. From germline, CDR1 is ENHRY and CDR2 SYGVKD. V was clipped by 3 bases and J by 5 bases, with 19 bases between them.